A selection of T cell receptor beta chains follows, all from one sample in a study of CD8+ T cells in alopecia areata. This table comes from immunoSEQ multiplex PCR, and its TCRdb copy is limited to in-frame clones, with some not included. The sample records approximately 90,000 clones, just over 70% being singletons. The input for sequencing was CD8+ T cells sorted from blood, taken at week 44, from a patient treated with tofacitinib. Receptor source: a human donor with alopecia areata. The CDR3 runs from the conserved cysteine through the conserved F or W. The order of the fields is J gene, clone size, V gene, D gene, CDR3 length, CDR3 DNA, CDR3 protein. D genes are given only for firm matches. Size tells how often a clone was seen (once, few, many) or the class of an expanded clone, and some rows leave it out.

j_call: TRBJ2-7
clone_size: .
v_call: TRBV15
d_call: .
cdr3_length: 15
cdr3_nt: TGTGCCACCAGCAGTACCGGCCTAGCTGACTACGAGCAGTACTTC
cdr3_aa: CATSSTGLADYEQYF

j_call: TRBJ2-1
clone_size: once
v_call: TRBV6-4
d_call: TRBD2
cdr3_length: 15
cdr3_nt: TGTGCCAGCAGTCAAGAAAGCGGGACCTACAATGAGCAGTTCTTC
cdr3_aa: CASSQESGTYNEQFF

j_call: TRBJ2-3
clone_size: few
v_call: TRBV29-1
d_call: .
cdr3_length: 13
cdr3_nt: TGCAGCGTTCGTGGGGGCGCGGCAGATACGCAGTATTTT
cdr3_aa: CSVRGGAADTQYF

j_call: TRBJ2-1
clone_size: .
v_call: TRBV30
d_call: .
cdr3_length: 13
cdr3_nt: TGTGCCTGGAGTTGGGGTTCCTACAATGAGCAGTTCTTC
cdr3_aa: CAWSWGSYNEQFF

j_call: TRBJ1-1
clone_size: .
v_call: TRBV4-3
d_call: .
cdr3_length: 11
cdr3_nt: TGCGCCAGCAGCCAGTCAGATGAAGCTTTCTTT
cdr3_aa: CASSQSDEAFF

j_call: TRBJ2-7
clone_size: .
v_call: TRBV10-3
d_call: .
cdr3_length: 12
cdr3_nt: TGTGCCATCGGGGCCCATACGGGGGAGCAGTACTTC
cdr3_aa: CAIGAHTGEQYF

j_call: TRBJ2-7
clone_size: .
v_call: TRBV5-1
d_call: TRBD1
cdr3_length: 14
cdr3_nt: TGCGCCAGCAGCTTGGCAGGGGGTTCCTACGAGCAGTACTTC
cdr3_aa: CASSLAGGSYEQYF

j_call: TRBJ2-1
clone_size: .
v_call: TRBV2
d_call: TRBD2
cdr3_length: 16
cdr3_nt: TGTGCCAGCATCAGTTCGTCGGGACTAGACCACAATGAGCAGTTCTTC
cdr3_aa: CASISSSGLDHNEQFF

j_call: TRBJ2-3
clone_size: few
v_call: TRBV11-2
d_call: TRBD1
cdr3_length: 14
cdr3_nt: TGTGCCAGCAGCCCGGGACAGGGTTTCGATACGCAGTATTTT
cdr3_aa: CASSPGQGFDTQYF

j_call: TRBJ2-3
clone_size: .
v_call: TRBV29-1
d_call: TRBD2
cdr3_length: 15
cdr3_nt: TGCAGCGTTGAATTAGCGGGGGCCCTCACAGATACGCAGTATTTT
cdr3_aa: CSVELAGALTDTQYF

j_call: TRBJ2-3
clone_size: .
v_call: TRBV5-6
d_call: .
cdr3_length: 16
cdr3_nt: TGTGCCAGCAGCTTGACGGCAGGGGTGTATGCAGATACGCAGTATTTT
cdr3_aa: CASSLTAGVYADTQYF

j_call: TRBJ2-3
clone_size: .
v_call: TRBV14
d_call: .
cdr3_length: 14
cdr3_nt: TGTGCCAGCAGCCAATATTTCCGCACAGATACGCAGTATTTT
cdr3_aa: CASSQYFRTDTQYF

j_call: TRBJ2-7
clone_size: .
v_call: TRBV14
d_call: .
cdr3_length: 14
cdr3_nt: TGTGCCAGCAGCCCCTACGACGGGGTCTACGAGCAGTACTTC
cdr3_aa: CASSPYDGVYEQYF

j_call: TRBJ2-3
clone_size: few
v_call: TRBV21-1
d_call: .
cdr3_length: 16
cdr3_nt: TGTGCCAGCAACCTAGAGACAGGGAGATGTAGAGATACGCAGTATTTT
cdr3_aa: CASNLETGRCRDTQYF

j_call: TRBJ2-4
clone_size: few
v_call: TRBV7-3
d_call: .
cdr3_length: 13
cdr3_nt: TGTGCCAGCAGCTTGGACCTGGGAAACATTCAGTACTTC
cdr3_aa: CASSLDLGNIQYF

j_call: TRBJ2-2
clone_size: .
v_call: TRBV13
d_call: TRBD1
cdr3_length: 15
cdr3_nt: TGTGCCAGCAGCCTACCCTCGACAGGGACCGGGGAGCTGTTTTTT
cdr3_aa: CASSLPSTGTGELFF

j_call: TRBJ2-5
clone_size: .
v_call: TRBV5-6
d_call: TRBD1
cdr3_length: 15
cdr3_nt: TGTGCCAGCAGCCCCGAGGGACAGCCCCAAGAGACCCAGTACTTC
cdr3_aa: CASSPEGQPQETQYF

j_call: TRBJ2-5
clone_size: .
v_call: TRBV27
d_call: .
cdr3_length: 14
cdr3_nt: TGTGCCAGCAGTTTAATAGGGGCCGCAGAGACCCAGTACTTC
cdr3_aa: CASSLIGAAETQYF

j_call: TRBJ2-5
clone_size: .
v_call: TRBV11-2
d_call: TRBD2
cdr3_length: 14
cdr3_nt: TGTGCCAGCAGCTTACCCGGAGGGGAGGGACGGCAGTACTTC
cdr3_aa: CASSLPGGEGRQYF

j_call: TRBJ1-2
clone_size: .
v_call: TRBV2
d_call: .
cdr3_length: 12
cdr3_nt: TGTGCCAGCAGCCCAGGCAGGGATGGCTACACCTTC
cdr3_aa: CASSPGRDGYTF

j_call: TRBJ2-3
clone_size: .
v_call: TRBV6-6
d_call: TRBD1
cdr3_length: 14
cdr3_nt: TGTGCCAGCAGTCCGTGGACAGGGGGCGATACGCAGTATTTT
cdr3_aa: CASSPWTGGDTQYF

j_call: TRBJ1-2
clone_size: .
v_call: TRBV30
d_call: .
cdr3_length: 14
cdr3_nt: TGTGCCTGGAGAGACTCAGGGAGCTACTATGGCTACACCTTC
cdr3_aa: CAWRDSGSYYGYTF

j_call: TRBJ1-1
clone_size: .
v_call: TRBV9
d_call: .
cdr3_length: 13
cdr3_nt: TGTGCCAGCAGCCCGACCCCGAACACTGAAGCTTTCTTT
cdr3_aa: CASSPTPNTEAFF

j_call: TRBJ1-4
clone_size: .
v_call: TRBV6-6
d_call: TRBD1
cdr3_length: 14
cdr3_nt: TGTGCCAGCAGCCCAGGGGGGAGGAACGAAAAACTGTTTTTT
cdr3_aa: CASSPGGRNEKLFF

j_call: TRBJ2-2
clone_size: .
v_call: TRBV9
d_call: .
cdr3_length: 15
cdr3_nt: TGTGCCAGCAGCGTAAACTTGCGCAACACCGGGGAGCTGTTTTTT
cdr3_aa: CASSVNLRNTGELFF

j_call: TRBJ2-7
clone_size: once
v_call: TRBV11-2
d_call: .
cdr3_length: 13
cdr3_nt: TGTGCCAGCGCACTTCAGCACTCCTACGAGCAGTACTTC
cdr3_aa: CASALQHSYEQYF

j_call: TRBJ1-1
clone_size: .
v_call: TRBV6-6
d_call: .
cdr3_length: 14
cdr3_nt: TGTGCCAGCAGTTACTCGAGGGAAATCACTGAAGCTTTCTTT
cdr3_aa: CASSYSREITEAFF

j_call: TRBJ1-1
clone_size: .
v_call: TRBV29-1
d_call: TRBD1
cdr3_length: 14
cdr3_nt: TGCAGCGTTGAAGATGTGGCAGGGGGCACTGAAGCTTTCTTT
cdr3_aa: CSVEDVAGGTEAFF

j_call: TRBJ2-7
clone_size: few
v_call: TRBV4-3
d_call: TRBD2
cdr3_length: 15
cdr3_nt: TGCGCCAGCAGCCAAGGGGCTAGCGGGGCCTACGAGCAGTACTTC
cdr3_aa: CASSQGASGAYEQYF

j_call: TRBJ1-5
clone_size: .
v_call: TRBV27
d_call: .
cdr3_length: 14
cdr3_nt: TGTGCCAGCAGTTTGGGGGCCGGGGGTCAGCCCCAGCATTTT
cdr3_aa: CASSLGAGGQPQHF

j_call: TRBJ2-3
clone_size: .
v_call: TRBV7-2
d_call: .
cdr3_length: 12
cdr3_nt: TGTGCCACCTCCTCCCGTCCAGATACGCAGTATTTT
cdr3_aa: CATSSRPDTQYF

j_call: TRBJ1-1
clone_size: .
v_call: TRBV9
d_call: .
cdr3_length: 17
cdr3_nt: TGTGCCAGCAGCGTAGGACAGAGGGTCAGACAGAACACTGAAGCTTTCTTT
cdr3_aa: CASSVGQRVRQNTEAFF

j_call: TRBJ1-5
clone_size: .
v_call: TRBV7-2
d_call: .
cdr3_length: 14
cdr3_nt: TGTGCCAGCAGCTTAGGGCAGGGTGGTCAGCCCCAGCATTTT
cdr3_aa: CASSLGQGGQPQHF

j_call: TRBJ2-7
clone_size: .
v_call: TRBV16
d_call: .
cdr3_length: 14
cdr3_nt: TGTGCCAGCAGCCAATCCGATAGTCTCGGCGAGCAGTACTTC
cdr3_aa: CASSQSDSLGEQYF

j_call: TRBJ1-1
clone_size: .
v_call: TRBV6-5
d_call: TRBD1
cdr3_length: 14
cdr3_nt: TGTGCCAGCAGTCAGACAGGGTTGGGGACTGAAGCTTTCTTT
cdr3_aa: CASSQTGLGTEAFF

j_call: TRBJ2-1
clone_size: .
v_call: TRBV5-6
d_call: TRBD1
cdr3_length: 14
cdr3_nt: TGTGCCAGCAATAGTGGGACAGGGTCGGGTGAGCAGTTCTTC
cdr3_aa: CASNSGTGSGEQFF

j_call: TRBJ2-4
clone_size: .
v_call: TRBV6-5
d_call: .
cdr3_length: 14
cdr3_nt: TGTGCCAGCAGCACCGCTACTGGGGGGAACATTCAGTACTTC
cdr3_aa: CASSTATGGNIQYF

j_call: TRBJ1-4
clone_size: .
v_call: TRBV9
d_call: .
cdr3_length: 17
cdr3_nt: TGTGCCAGCAGCGCCGGGGGGGTTTCAGCAACTAATGAAAAACTGTTTTTT
cdr3_aa: CASSAGGVSATNEKLFF

j_call: TRBJ1-2
clone_size: once
v_call: TRBV30
d_call: TRBD1
cdr3_length: 13
cdr3_nt: TGTGCCTGGTACCTTCAGGGGGTCTATGGCTACACCTTC
cdr3_aa: CAWYLQGVYGYTF

j_call: TRBJ2-1
clone_size: .
v_call: TRBV25-1
d_call: .
cdr3_length: 11
cdr3_nt: TGTGCCACGGACCAAGGCGCTGAGCAGTTCTTC
cdr3_aa: CATDQGAEQFF

j_call: TRBJ1-5
clone_size: once
v_call: TRBV5-6
d_call: .
cdr3_length: 17
cdr3_nt: TGTGCCAGCAGCTCATCAGGGAGACAGCCCAGGAACCAGCCCCAGCATTTT
cdr3_aa: CASSSSGRQPRNQPQHF

j_call: TRBJ1-5
clone_size: once
v_call: TRBV6-1
d_call: .
cdr3_length: 13
cdr3_nt: TGTGCCAGCAGGGCAGTACGTATTCAGCCCCAGCATTTT
cdr3_aa: CASRAVRIQPQHF

j_call: TRBJ1-1
clone_size: .
v_call: TRBV2
d_call: .
cdr3_length: 14
cdr3_nt: TGTGCCAGCAGTGAAGAGGGGCTGGGCACTGAAGCTTTCTTT
cdr3_aa: CASSEEGLGTEAFF

j_call: TRBJ2-7
clone_size: .
v_call: TRBV11-2
d_call: TRBD1
cdr3_length: 19
cdr3_nt: TGTGCCAGCAGTCGCTTTCCCCTTTTCCCGGACAGGACGCGCTACGAGCAGTACTTC
cdr3_aa: CASSRFPLFPDRTRYEQYF

j_call: TRBJ1-4
clone_size: .
v_call: TRBV15
d_call: .
cdr3_length: 16
cdr3_nt: TGTGCCACCAGCAGAGAGGTCGGGACTTTGGATGAAAAACTGTTTTTT
cdr3_aa: CATSREVGTLDEKLFF

j_call: TRBJ2-4
clone_size: .
v_call: TRBV18
d_call: .
cdr3_length: 15
cdr3_nt: TGTGCCAGCTCACTAGGTGCGGGCGCGGAGAACATTCAGTACTTC
cdr3_aa: CASSLGAGAENIQYF